These 32 T cell receptor beta chains were sequenced from one sample in a study of blood T cell repertoires in COVID-19. Profiled with immunoSEQ multiplex PCR; TCRdb holds only in-frame clones, not every one. The table has under 90,000 clones, 87% seen once; the top ten hold roughly 5.4%. The sequenced material came from peripheral blood. These receptors all stem from a man aged 55 to 70 with acute or convalescent COVID-19.

CDR3 nucleotide sequence: TGTGCCAGCAGCTTAGCACGACTAGGAGGGGTGGGGAATGAGCAGTTCTTC. This sequence encodes CASSLARLGGVGNEQFF. The V and J genes are TRBV5-6 and TRBJ2-1, with D maybe TRBD2 (6 bases). Per germline, CDR1 SGHDT and CDR2 YYEEEE. Deletions cut 2 bases from V and 7 bases from J, with 22 bases between. CDR3 size: 17 residues.

This clone has only a few counts. The rearrangement joins TRBV6-5 to TRBJ1-4, with 7 bases identical to TRBD1. The CDR3 covers 14 residues. The ends lost 7 bases at V and 7 bases at J; junction bases unmatched: 9. Germline CDR1 and CDR2: MNHEY and SVGAGI. The CDR3, as DNA: TGTGCCAGCAAGGCGGAGACAGGGAGTGAAAAACTGTTTTTT. This translates into CASKAETGSEKLFF.

The chain employs TRBV3-1 (or the pseudogene TRBV3-2) and TRBJ1-5, with TRBD1 matching 9 bases. CDR3 length: 15 amino acids. Germline CDR1 is LGHDT and CDR2 is YNNKEL (reference sequence). Trimming at V came to 3 bases and at J to 5 bases, leaving 5 bases not matched to a gene. This CDR3 reads CASSQQGQGYQPQHF. The CDR3 DNA follows: TGTGCCAGCAGCCAGCAGGGACAGGGATATCAGCCCCAGCATTTT.

The chain recombines TRBV30 with TRBJ1-1; 8 bases map to TRBD1. The length of the CDR3 is 13 residues. Germline V CDR1 and CDR2: GTSNPN, SVGIG (reference sequence). With 5 bases clipped from V and 1 base from J, the junction kept 3 bases outside the gene matches. CDR3 DNA sequence: TGTGCCTGGGGACAGGGAGGGAACACTGAAGCTTTCTTT. Its translation is CAWGQGGNTEAFF.

There are a few counts of this clone. V is TRBV27 and J is TRBJ1-4; 7 bases line up with TRBD1. CDR3 length: 17 residues. V lost 5 bases, J lost 4 bases, and 13 bases stayed unmatched. Germline V gives CDR1 MNHEY, CDR2 SMNVEV (reference sequence). The CDR3 bases are TGTGCCAGCAGTCGACGCATTGTGGGACAGAGTAATGAAAAACTGTTTTTT. Translating gives CASSRRIVGQSNEKLFF.

The rearrangement links TRBV19 to TRBJ2-7; 12 bases align to TRBD1. Germline trimming cut 7 bases from V and 5 bases from J; bases unmatched to any gene: 9. In germline, CDR1 is LNHDA, CDR2 SQIVND (reference sequence). The CDR3 totals 15 residues. The CDR3 DNA reads as TGTGCCAGTAAACCCGGGGGACAGGGGGCCCACGAGCAGTACTTC. Its translation: CASKPGGQGAHEQYF.

This sequence joins TRBV19 and TRBJ2-2; no firm D call. This CDR3 contains 16 residues. V was cut by 4 bases and J by 0 bases, with 12 bases left in between. CDR1 is LNHDA and CDR2 is SQIVND in the germline V gene (reference sequence). The CDR3 sequence is CASSSLGYSNTGELFF. The CDR3 DNA sequence: TGTGCCAGTAGTAGCCTTGGTTACTCGAACACCGGGGAGCTGTTTTTT.

This clone was observed a few times. V gene TRBV18 combines with J gene TRBJ1-1; perhaps TRBD1 as D (6 bases). This CDR3 has 16 amino acids. Germline V CDR1 and CDR2: KGHSH, LQKENI. V lost 3 bases to trimming and J lost 0 bases, with 14 bases between them. The CDR3 DNA reads TGTGCCAGCTCACCCGACGCCGGACAGCTGAACACTGAAGCTTTCTTT. Amino acids: CASSPDAGQLNTEAFF. The whole variable domain, remainder taken from reference TRBV18 and TRBJ1-1, is NAGVMQNPRHLVRRRGQEARLRCSPMKGHSHVYWYRQLPEEGLKFMVYLQKENIIDESGMPKERFSAEFPKEGPSILRIQQVVRGDSAAYFCASSPDAGQLNTEAFFGQGTRLTVV.

Only a few counts were recorded for this clone. V gene TRBV7-8 combines with J gene TRBJ2-1; D gene ambiguous. V lost 4 bases, J lost 0 bases, and 10 bases lay in between. Germline lookup yields CDR1 SGHVS and CDR2 FQNEAQ. The CDR3 sequence is 15 residues long. The CDR3 nucleotides are TGTGCCAGCAGCTCAGGTTCCTTCTCCTACAATGAGCAGTTCTTC. The encoded protein is CASSSGSFSYNEQFF.

This clone was recorded a few times. The chain joins TRBV4-3 to TRBJ1-1; the D gene is possibly TRBD1 (5 bases). The CDR3 length is 15 residues. Trimming removed 0 bases from V and 4 bases from J, with 12 bases in between. CDR1 and CDR2 from the germline V gene are LGHNA and YSLEER. The CDR3 bases are TGCGCCAGCAGCCAAGATAATGGGGGGACCACTGAAGCTTTCTTT. Its translation is CASSQDNGGTTEAFF.

The V call is TRBV6-5, the J call TRBJ2-1; TRBD2 agrees at 8 bases. With 0 bases clipped from V and 3 bases from J, the junction kept 4 bases outside the gene matches. Per the germline V gene, CDR1 is MNHEY and CDR2 is SVGAGI. The CDR3 is made up of 16 amino acids. CDR3 nucleotide sequence: TGTGCCAGCAGTTACTCAGCGGGGGAGTACTACAATGAGCAGTTCTTC. Its protein is CASSYSAGEYYNEQFF.

This clone has a single count. The gene calls are TRBV7-2 and TRBJ1-5; 8 bases match TRBD1. CDR1 and CDR2 (germline): SGHTA, FQGNSA. This CDR3 has 15 amino acids. J was trimmed by 2 bases and V by 4 bases; bases with no gene match: 4. The CDR3 loop is CASSYRGARNQPQHF. In DNA, the CDR3 is TGTGCCAGCAGCTACAGGGGGGCGCGCAATCAGCCCCAGCATTTT.

This chain connects TRBV5-8 to TRBJ2-3; perhaps TRBD2 as D (6 bases). Germline-derived CDR1 and CDR2 are SGHTS and YDEGEE. Trimming pared 0 bases from V and 3 bases from J, leaving 11 bases between. This CDR3 is 15 amino acids long. CDR3 nucleotides: TGTGCCAGCAGCTTGGGACTAGAACTAACAGATACGCAGTATTTT. It is translated as CASSLGLELTDTQYF.

This chain uses TRBV18 with TRBJ1-2; TRBD1 aligns across 9 bases. Germline V lookup: CDR1 KGHSH, CDR2 LQKENI. V lost 4 bases and J lost 4; bases outside the gene matches: 7. The length of the CDR3 is 15 residues. For the CDR3, the DNA is TGTGCCAGCTCACTGGGGACAGGGAGTGCCTATGGCTACACCTTC. This encodes CASSLGTGSAYGYTF.

Turning to this clone: Other DNA sequences in the same sample also yield this CDR3. The gene calls are TRBV18 and TRBJ2-5; D is undetermined. This CDR3 has 12 amino acids. Germline V gene sequence: CDR1 KGHSH, CDR2 LQKENI. V dropped 6 bases and J dropped 1 base, with 6 bases sitting between them. CDR3 protein: CASSSGQETQYF. DNA of the CDR3: TGTGCCAGCTCCTCCGGCCAAGAGACCCAGTACTTC.

The chain is built from TRBV25-1 and TRBJ2-1, with D possibly matching TRBD1 (6 bases). This CDR3 is built from 15 residues. The V gene lost 3 bases and the J gene lost 4 bases, with 13 bases spanning the gap. The germline CDR1 and CDR2 sequences are MGHDK and SYGVNS. The CDR3 region has the DNA TGTGCCAGCAGTGAGGGGGACACCGCTTACAATGAGCAGTTCTTC. The encoded protein is CASSEGDTAYNEQFF.

The chain joins TRBV7-9 to TRBJ2-1; no clear D gene. This CDR3 region has 13 residues. Trimming pared 5 bases from V and 0 bases from J, leaving 5 bases between. Germline V lookup: CDR1 SEHNR, CDR2 FQNEAQ (reference sequence). The CDR3: CASSGSSYNEQFF. The CDR3 coding sequence is TGTGCCAGCAGCGGTAGCTCCTACAATGAGCAGTTCTTC. The entire variable domain, with the rest obtained from reference TRBV7-9 and TRBJ2-1, is as follows: DTGVSQNPRHKITKRGQNVTFRCDPISEHNRLYWYRQTLGQGPEFLTYFQNEAQLEKSRLLSDRFSAERPKGSFSTLEIQRTEQGDSAMYLCASSGSSYNEQFFGPGTRLTVL.

This clone was seen once. The chain has TRBV11-2 and TRBJ2-7; the D gene is possibly TRBD1 (5 bases). This CDR3 spans 14 amino acids. Looked up from germline, CDR1 is SGHAT and CDR2 is FQNNGV. V was shortened by 3 bases and J by 2 bases, with 11 bases between the two germline ends. The CDR3 is CASSLAGLPYEQYF. The CDR3 DNA sequence: TGTGCCAGCAGCTTGGCAGGGCTTCCCTACGAGCAGTACTTC.

The rearrangement uses TRBV7-2 and TRBJ1-6; tentatively, D is TRBD1 (6 bases). Trimming pared 5 bases from V and 4 bases from J, leaving 18 bases between. CDR1 and CDR2 (germline): SGHTA, FQGNSA. This CDR3 region has 17 residues. The CDR3 loop reads CASSPNSGGTYNSPLHF. The CDR3 DNA sequence: TGTGCCAGCAGCCCCAACAGCGGGGGCACGTATAATTCACCCCTCCACTTT.

The chain joins TRBV2 to TRBJ2-1; D possibly corresponds to TRBD1 (5 bases). The germline V and J ends were trimmed by 6 bases and 4 bases, with 13 bases remaining between them. Germline CDR1 reads SNHLY; CDR2 reads FYNNEI. The CDR3 length is 14 residues. The CDR3 reads CASRGPTAYNEQFF. Here the CDR3 DNA reads TGTGCCAGCAGGGGGCCGACAGCATACAATGAGCAGTTCTTC.

This chain uses TRBV2 with TRBJ1-1, with a tentative D call TRBD1 (5 bases). Trimming removed 6 bases from V and 1 base from J, with 12 bases in between. The CDR3 loop spans 14 amino acids. Germline values: CDR1 SNHLY, CDR2 FYNNEI. The CDR3 nucleotides read TGTGCCAGCAGACCCAGGGAAGGGAACACTGAAGCTTTCTTT. It is translated as CASRPREGNTEAFF.

This clone was detected only once. The chain links TRBV6-5 to TRBJ1-3; D call uncertain. This CDR3 comprises 14 residues. V gave up 5 bases and J gave up 0 bases, with 8 bases separating them. Germline V gene sequence: CDR1 MNHEY, CDR2 SVGAGI. The DNA for the CDR3 is TGTGCCAGCAGTACGGGGATCTCTGGAAACACCATATATTTT. Encoded protein: CASSTGISGNTIYF.

V usage is TRBV30 and J usage is TRBJ1-6; 9 bases align to TRBD1. The V segment lost 2 bases and the J segment 9 bases; nucleotides outside the gene matches: 2. This CDR3 contains 13 residues. Germline CDR1 and CDR2: GTSNPN and SVGIG (reference sequence). The CDR3 sequence: CAWSSDRGSPLHF. The CDR3 DNA follows: TGTGCCTGGAGTTCGGACAGGGGTTCACCCCTCCACTTT.

This clone occurred a few times. The chain employs TRBV2 and TRBJ2-1; 10 bases map to TRBD2. Germline trimming cut 8 bases from V and 8 bases from J; bases unmatched to any gene: 6. Germline lookup yields CDR1 SNHLY and CDR2 FYNNEI. The CDR3 extends over 13 amino acids. The DNA of the CDR3 is TGTGCCAGCGGTAGCGGGGGGAAGTATGAGCAGTTCTTC. Translation: CASGSGGKYEQFF.

V usage is TRBV6-5 and J usage is TRBJ1-1; TRBD1 is a possible D gene (5 bases). Trimming removed 2 bases from V and 4 bases from J, with 11 bases in between. The germline CDR1 and CDR2 sequences are MNHEY and SVGAGI. The CDR3 sequence is 14 residues long. This CDR3 reads CASSYPGVSTEAFF. The CDR3, as DNA: TGTGCCAGCAGTTACCCGGGGGTGAGCACTGAAGCTTTCTTT.

The chain has TRBV3-1 (or the pseudogene TRBV3-2) and TRBJ2-7, with TRBD2 identical over 7 bases. J lost 4 bases, V lost 0 bases, and 6 bases had no gene match. The CDR3 sequence is 15 residues long. Germline CDR1 is LGHDT and CDR2 is YNNKEL (reference sequence). CDR3 nucleotide sequence: TGTGCCAGCAGCCAAGATATAAGCGGGGCATACGAGCAGTACTTC. It is translated as CASSQDISGAYEQYF.

The CDR3 nucleotides are TGTGCCAGCAGTCCGACGGGCGAGGGGGCGCTCAGTTACTATGGCTACACCTTC. Protein: CASSPTGEGALSYYGYTF. The chain is built from TRBV27 and TRBJ1-2, with TRBD1 matching 7 bases. Germline values: CDR1 MNHEY, CDR2 SMNVEV (reference sequence). V gave up 5 bases and J gave up 3 bases; unmatched junction bases: 18. The length of the CDR3 is 18 residues.

The chain has TRBV6-1 and TRBJ2-4; 9 bases are a match to TRBD1. This CDR3 comprises 20 residues. With V trimmed by 1 base and J by 0 bases, 13 bases remained unmatched. Germline CDR1 and CDR2: MNHNS and SASEGT. Here the CDR3 DNA reads TGTGCCAGCAGTGAAGGCGACTTACAGGGGGCATTTTTAGCCAAAAACATTCAGTACTTC. Translated, it gives CASSEGDLQGAFLAKNIQYF.

The chain is built from TRBV4-2 and TRBJ2-7; 8 bases agree with TRBD2. Germline CDR1 reads LGHNA; CDR2 reads YNFKEQ. J gave up 6 bases and V 0 bases, and 10 bases lay outside the gene matches. The CDR3 loop spans 16 amino acids. The CDR3 bases are TGTGCCAGCAGCCAAGATCAGAACGGGGGGGCAGTCGAGCAGTACTTC. This codes for CASSQDQNGGAVEQYF.

The gene calls are TRBV6-4 and TRBJ1-1; 8 positions agree with TRBD1. There are 13 residues in the CDR3. The junction had 4 bases not matched to a gene; V was cut back by 6 bases and J by 4 bases. Germline V gene sequence: CDR1 MRHNA, CDR2 SNTAGT. The CDR3 coding sequence is TGTGCCAGCAGGGTACAGGGGGGCACTGAAGCTTTCTTT. Translated, it gives CASRVQGGTEAFF.

The gene calls are TRBV10-1 and TRBJ2-7; D is perhaps TRBD2 (5 bases). Germline CDR1 and CDR2: WNHNN and SYGVQD (reference sequence). This CDR3 region has 14 residues. Trimming stripped 2 bases from V and 0 bases from J, with 8 bases between. CDR3 nucleotides: TGCGCCAGCAGTGAGATGGGGAGCTCCTACGAGCAGTACTTC. Its translation: CASSEMGSSYEQYF.

The gene calls are TRBV6-1 and TRBJ2-7; no firm D call. V was pared by 2 bases and J by 0 bases, with 8 bases between. Germline lookup yields CDR1 MNHNS and CDR2 SASEGT. CDR3 size: 14 residues. CDR3 coding DNA: TGTGCCAGCAGTGAATTGGTCAGCTCCTACGAGCAGTACTTC. This translates into CASSELVSSYEQYF.